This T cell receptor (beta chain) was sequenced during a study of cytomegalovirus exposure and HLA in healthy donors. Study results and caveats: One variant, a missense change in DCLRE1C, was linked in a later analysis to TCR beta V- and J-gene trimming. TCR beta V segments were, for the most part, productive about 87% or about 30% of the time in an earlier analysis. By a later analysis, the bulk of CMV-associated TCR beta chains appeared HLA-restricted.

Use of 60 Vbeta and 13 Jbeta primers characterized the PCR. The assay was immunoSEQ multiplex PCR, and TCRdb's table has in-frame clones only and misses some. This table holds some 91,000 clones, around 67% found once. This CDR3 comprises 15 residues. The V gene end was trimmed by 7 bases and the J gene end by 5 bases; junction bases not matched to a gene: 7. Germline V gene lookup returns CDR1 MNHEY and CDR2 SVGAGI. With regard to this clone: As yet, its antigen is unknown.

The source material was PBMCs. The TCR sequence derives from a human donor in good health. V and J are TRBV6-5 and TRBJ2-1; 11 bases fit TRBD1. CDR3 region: CASTPDRGQHNEQFF. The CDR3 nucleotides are TGTGCCAGCACCCCGGACAGGGGGCAACACAATGAGCAGTTCTTC.